A single count supports the clone carrying this T cell receptor beta chain. Antigen: not known. Profiling relied on immunoSEQ multiplex PCR, and the TCRdb table lists in-frame clones only, not all of them. Of tens of thousands of clones in the sample, roughly 90% were seen once. Germline-derived CDR1 and CDR2 are MNHEY and SVGAGI. This CDR3 spans 15 amino acids. V trimming: 6 bases; J trimming: 5 bases; junction bases outside the gene matches: 8. The data derive from a study of T cell responses to AZD1222 COVID-19 vaccine. Across the whole study: It was second doses at about 4 or about 12 weeks that were pooled. General study results and limits: After two AZD1222 doses, spike-specific TCR breadth and depth rose versus day 0. A reported finding is that nearly half of spike-specific TCRs target unmutated variant regions. Clonal diversity was possibly underestimated, and white British individuals and females predominated among donors.

The input for sequencing was peripheral blood, taken on day 0 of AZD1222 vaccination. This clonotype originated in an adult in good health. This rearrangement joins TRBV6-5 to TRBJ2-7; TRBD1 agrees at 12 bases. The CDR3 sequence: CASSWDRGRTNEQYF. For the CDR3, the DNA is TGTGCCAGCAGCTGGGACAGGGGGCGCACCAACGAGCAGTACTTC.